This TCR beta chain was found in a study of blood T cell repertoires in COVID-19. Study summary: COVID-19 samples, acute and convalescent, were from the United States, Italy and Spain. From T cells, B-cell-depleted T cells, or PBMCs came the material, which was cDNA or gDNA.

V was trimmed by 2 bases and J by 2 bases, leaving 18 bases between them. Germline V gene sequence: CDR1 SGHVS, CDR2 FNYEAQ. This CDR3 region has 17 residues. As processed by the authors: Amplification with reference gene primers provided the estimates of nucleated cell counts. Profiling relied on immunoSEQ multiplex PCR, and the TCRdb table lists in-frame clones only, not all of them. V, J and clone size reflect that table, while D and trimming were determined from the DNA. The profile shows 100,000 to 150,000 clones, approximately 85% of them singletons. During active infection, Seattle patients enrolled and were then monitored through disease.

This sequence was found in a woman aged 80 or over with COVID-19, enrolled during active disease. The chain links TRBV7-6 to TRBJ1-2, with D maybe TRBD1 (6 bases). The sequencing sample was made of peripheral blood. DNA of the CDR3: TGTGCCAGCAGCTTAACTCCTTTCTCGGGACAAAACTATGGCTACACCTTC. Its protein product is CASSLTPFSGQNYGYTF.